This paragraph covers one TCR beta chain sequence. As yet, its antigen is unknown. This sample is drawn from a study of T cells in localized non-small cell lung cancer. The CDR3 length is 14 residues. Germline CDR1 and CDR2: ENHRY and SYGVKD. V lost 9 bases, J lost 7 bases, and 8 bases stayed unmatched. Study results and caveats: Clonality peaked in uninvolved adjacent lung rather than tumor. An association was observed between higher blood T cell density and longer overall survival. Heterogeneity remains possible because sequencing was limited to only one tumor region. Median detection of top 100 tumor clones in adjacent lung was around 57 clones.

Some clones are missing from TCRdb's copy, which holds only in-frame ones; the method was immunoSEQ multiplex PCR. The data show roughly 64,000 clones, roughly 80% seen once. The chain links TRBV10-3 to TRBJ2-2; TRBD2 matches 10 bases. Sequenced material: PBMCs, taken before any cancer treatment. The origin of this receptor is a man aged 35 to 69 with stage II lung adenocarcinoma. The CDR3 here is CAILSGRFGGELFF. The CDR3 DNA follows: TGTGCCATTCTTAGCGGGAGGTTCGGCGGGGAGCTGTTTTTT.